These 10 T cell receptor beta chains were all obtained from the same sample, sequenced in a study of blood T cell repertoires in COVID-19. TCRdb's copy holds only in-frame clones and misses some; the assay was immunoSEQ multiplex PCR. The data hold about 230,000 clones, with less than 85% observed a single time. The specimen was peripheral blood. These receptors were obtained from a woman between 70 and 85 years old with active or convalescent COVID-19.

This rearrangement joins TRBV6-4 to TRBJ2-3, with a tentative D call TRBD2 (6 bases). CDR1 and CDR2 (germline): MRHNA, SNTAGT. The CDR3 runs 15 residues. Trimming shortened V by 2 bases and J by 0 bases, and 9 bases separated the two germline ends. For the CDR3, the DNA is TGTGCCAGCAGTGACGCGGGGTCTAGCACAGATACGCAGTATTTT. It specifies CASSDAGSSTDTQYF.

The chain employs TRBV28 and TRBJ2-7; D possibly corresponds to TRBD2 (5 bases). CDR1 is MDHEN and CDR2 is SYDVKM in the germline V gene. Trimming stripped 5 bases from V and 6 bases from J, with 20 bases between. The CDR3 has 15 residues. CDR3 protein: CASSTEGRWFGEQYF. CDR3 coding DNA: TGTGCCAGCAGTACCGAGGGTAGGTGGTTCGGCGAGCAGTACTTC.

This clone was picked up a small number of times. This rearrangement joins TRBV4-1 to TRBJ1-3; the D gene is possibly TRBD1 (6 bases). V shed 3 bases and J shed 0 bases, with 12 bases lying between them. CDR3 length: 16 amino acids. CDR1 is MGHRA and CDR2 is YSYEKL in the germline V gene. The CDR3 is CASSHNTGSSGNTIYF. The DNA of the CDR3 is TGCGCCAGCAGCCATAATACAGGGAGCTCTGGAAACACCATATATTTT.

The chain combines TRBV24-1 with TRBJ2-7; 9 bases align to TRBD1. The CDR3 extends over 13 amino acids. Germline values: CDR1 KGHDR, CDR2 SFDVKD. Unmatched junction bases numbered 3, after V lost 5 bases and J lost 5 bases. The CDR3 bases are TGTGCCACCAGTGGCGGGACAGGGCACGAGCAGTACTTC. This translates into CATSGGTGHEQYF.

This clone was seen only once. This sequence joins TRBV4-3 and TRBJ2-1; TRBD1 matches at 9 bases. This CDR3 contains 18 residues. V lost 3 bases, J lost 6 bases, and 15 bases stayed unmatched. Germline CDR1 reads LGHNA; CDR2 reads YSLEER. The DNA of the CDR3 is TGCGCCAGCAGCCAGACCAGCCACCGGGACAGGGAGAGCAATGAGCAGTTCTTC. Its protein product is CASSQTSHRDRESNEQFF.

This clone was seen once. The chain employs TRBV7-9 and TRBJ2-1; TRBD1 matches 8 bases. The germline V gene has CDR1 SEHNR and CDR2 FQNEAQ (reference sequence). This CDR3 is built from 15 residues. Unmatched junction bases numbered 11, after V lost 1 base and J lost 12 bases. The CDR3 nucleotides are TGTGCCAGCAGCTTAGGAGGACAGGGTTTTGAGGGGCAGTTCTTC. It translates to CASSLGGQGFEGQFF. Based on the CDR3 plus reference TRBV7-9 and TRBJ2-1, the full variable domain is DTGVSQNPRHKITKRGQNVTFRCDPISEHNRLYWYRQTLGQGPEFLTYFQNEAQLEKSRLLSDRFSAERPKGSFSTLEIQRTEQGDSAMYLCASSLGGQGFEGQFFGPGTRLTVL.

This sequence joins TRBV7-8 and TRBJ1-4; 8 nucleotides line up with TRBD1. This CDR3 has 16 residues. J gave up 8 bases and V 4 bases, and 12 bases lay outside the gene matches. The germline V gene has CDR1 SGHVS and CDR2 FQNEAQ. The CDR3, as DNA: TGTGCCAGCAGCTCGGCCAGGGGGCCTCGGGAGGAAAAACTGTTTTTT. Translating gives CASSSARGPREEKLFF.

The chain joins TRBV19 to TRBJ1-1; D perhaps matches TRBD1 (5 bases). Per germline, CDR1 LNHDA and CDR2 SQIVND (reference sequence). V was cut by 5 bases and J by 2 bases, with 18 bases left in between. The CDR3 is made up of 16 amino acids. The CDR3 sequence: CASSFAGYFLNTEAFF. The CDR3 bases are TGTGCCAGTAGTTTCGCAGGGTACTTCCTTAACACTGAAGCTTTCTTT.

The chain is built from TRBV11-2 and TRBJ2-7, with D possibly TRBD1 on 6 matching bases. In germline, CDR1 is SGHAT, CDR2 FQNNGV. V was trimmed by 5 bases and J by 4 bases, leaving 15 bases between them. The CDR3 totals 14 residues. CDR3 sequence reads: CASSPTTQGYEQYF. The CDR3 DNA reads as TGTGCCAGCAGCCCAACAACACAGGGATACGAGCAGTACTTC.

The CDR3, as DNA: TGTGCCAGCAGCCCGCAACCGGGACTAGCGGGGTCCAATGAGCAGTTCTTC. As protein: CASSPQPGLAGSNEQFF. This sequence joins TRBV11-3 and TRBJ2-1; 13 nucleotides line up with TRBD2. The CDR3 extends over 17 amino acids. The germline CDR1 and CDR2 sequences are SGHNT and YENEEA. The trim removed 5 bases at V and 6 bases at J, leaving 10 bases unmatched. The whole variable domain, filled in from reference TRBV11-3 and TRBJ2-1, reads EAGVVQSPRYKIIEKKQPVAFWCNPISGHNTLYWYLQNLGQGPELLIRYENEEAVDDSQLPKDRFSAERLKGVDSTLKIQPAELGDSAVYLCASSPQPGLAGSNEQFFGPGTRLTVL.